This T cell receptor (beta chain) was sequenced in a study of blood T cell repertoires in COVID-19 (dated by TCRdb to about 2020). Notes on the research overall: Collaborator samples came from the United States, Italy and Spain and covered acute and convalescent phases of COVID-19. Subjects who had been exposed to COVID-19, were actively infected with it, or had recovered from it provided the deeply sampled blood TCRbeta repertoires that made up the dataset. The sample metadata nearly always contained a de-identified subject ID, COVID-19 status, age in years and sex. The material from the prospective study consisted of cDNA or gDNA derived from T cells, B-cell-depleted T cells, or PBMCs. Samples came from the ongoing ImmuneRACE study (first 160 participants) plus 1,254 subjects from 6 global collaborators. The repertoires were made available in a free public database intended to serve as a resource for research on the immune response to SARS-CoV-2. Where available, HLA class I and class II types were obtained from metadata supplied by the sample provider rather than from assay-based typing.

Samples from volunteer blood donors who had recovered from COVID-19 were contributed by a second Seattle source. Whole blood was collected in K2EDTA tubes by collaborating institutions according to the institutions' own protocols. For TCRbeta analysis, collaborator samples were shipped as frozen whole blood, as isolated PBMCs, or as DNA extracted from either sample type. From the cysteine through the phenylalanine, the CDR3 covers 14 amino acids. Only the CDR3 region is kept as DNA, spanning 42 bases read in frame from base 1. TCRbeta CDR3 regions were amplified from genomic DNA using the immunoSEQ Assay, a bias-controlled multiplex PCR. The authors processed their data as follows. The number of nucleated cells in each sample was estimated by amplification of reference gene primers within the assay. To quantify the absolute abundance of each unique TCRbeta CDR3 rearrangement, sequence reads were collapsed and filtered. For each sample, productive Simpson clonality was calculated as the square root of Simpson's diversity index over productive rearrangements. This immuneACCESS table, as held by TCRdb, lists in-frame sequences with V and J called but not all clones. Of the missing ones, under half trace to an unresolved V gene in checked studies; the others have no known cause. The D gene and trimming were derived from the DNA, and the V and J assignments and clone size from that table. The table for this sample lists 250,000 to 350,000 clones; roughly nine tenths of them were counted only once. The leading ten clones occupy 2% to 2.5% of the sample.

Of note for this clone: Its antigen remains unidentified. No clone much larger than this one lies a single base away; base qualities are absent.

Findings and caveats that apply to the study as a whole: The quantity of clinical and demographic metadata differed by source and by participant and was supplied without curation.

This receptor was obtained from a woman aged 45-65 years who had recovered from COVID-19. Sequencing was done on a sample of peripheral blood. Recombination joined TRBV21-1 with TRBJ2-7; TRBD2, the table's D call, lacks a check against the DNA. TRBV21-1 corresponds to a pseudogene. The CDR3 protein is CASSRGAPSYEQYF. The bases are TGTGCCAGCAGCAGAGGAGCGCCTTCCTACGAGCAGTACTTC.